The present T cell receptor (beta chain) was sequenced within a study of T-cell memory formation after mild COVID-19. A note on this clonotype: Its antigen is undetermined.

General study points: Later expanders leaned toward CD4+, whereas clones contracting from day 15 to 85 were balanced CD4/CD8. Clones that contracted clustered mainly in CM and EM if CD4+ and in EMRA if CD8+.

Trimming shortened V by 4 bases and J by 3 bases, and 16 bases separated the two germline ends. Germline V gene sequence: CDR1 MGHRA, CDR2 YSYEKL. The CDR3 contains 15 residues. 5'RACE primed at constant segments yielded TCR alpha and TCR beta cDNA libraries bearing sample barcodes and UMIs. MiXCR, run by TCRdb on the 5' RACE reads, gives a single entry per CDR3 protein. The sample lists roughly 40,000 distinct CDR3 sequences, approximately 6.8% occurring once. Sequenced input: PBMCs or a T cell subset sorted from them (not recorded which). This TCR derives from a man between 18 and 35 years old who had mild COVID-19 (a few samples of this study predate the infection). Cell type and time point are not known. J is TRBJ2-7 and V is TRBV4-1; D is possibly TRBD2 (5 bases). CDR3 sequence: CASSLAGKSNYEQYF. The CDR3 nucleotides are TGCGCCAGCAGCCTCGCGGGCAAGAGTAACTACGAGCAGTACTTC.